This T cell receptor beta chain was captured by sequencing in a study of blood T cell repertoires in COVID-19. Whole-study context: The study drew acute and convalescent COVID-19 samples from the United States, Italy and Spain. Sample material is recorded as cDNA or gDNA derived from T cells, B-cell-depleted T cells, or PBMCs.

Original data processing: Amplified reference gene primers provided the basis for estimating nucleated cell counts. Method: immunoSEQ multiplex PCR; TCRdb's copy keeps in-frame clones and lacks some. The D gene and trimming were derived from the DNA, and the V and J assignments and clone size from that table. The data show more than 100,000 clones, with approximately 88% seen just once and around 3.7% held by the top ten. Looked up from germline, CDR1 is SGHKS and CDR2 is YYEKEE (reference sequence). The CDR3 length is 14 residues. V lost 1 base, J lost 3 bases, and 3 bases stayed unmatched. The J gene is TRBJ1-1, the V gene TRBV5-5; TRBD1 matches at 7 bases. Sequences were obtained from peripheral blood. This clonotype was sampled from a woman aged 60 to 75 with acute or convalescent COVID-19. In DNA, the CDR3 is TGTGCCAGCAGCTTGCTCAGGGGGGACACTGAAGCTTTCTTT. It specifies CASSLLRGDTEAFF.